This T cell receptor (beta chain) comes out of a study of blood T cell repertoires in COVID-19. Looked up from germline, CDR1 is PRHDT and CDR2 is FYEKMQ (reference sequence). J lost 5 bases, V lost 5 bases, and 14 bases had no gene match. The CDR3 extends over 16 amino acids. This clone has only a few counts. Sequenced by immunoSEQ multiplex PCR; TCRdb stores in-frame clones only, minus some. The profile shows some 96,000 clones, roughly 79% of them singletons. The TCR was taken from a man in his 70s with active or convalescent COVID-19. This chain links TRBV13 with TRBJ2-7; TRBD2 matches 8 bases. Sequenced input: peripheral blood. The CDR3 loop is CASSQSESGSMDEQYF. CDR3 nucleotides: TGTGCCAGCAGCCAGTCGGAGAGCGGGAGTATGGACGAGCAGTACTTC.